This T cell receptor (beta chain) comes out of a study of vaccination effects on CD4 cells after COVID-19. The CDR3 extends over 16 amino acids. Looked up from germline, CDR1 is SGHRS and CDR2 is YFSETQ. V shed 0 bases and J shed 1 base, with 12 bases lying between them. Regarding this clone: The antigen is unknown.

Assay used: immunoSEQ multiplex PCR; TCRdb lists only in-frame clones, some missing. The data show 70,000 or so clones, 60% to 75% seen once. Prior to sequencing, the ViraFEST assay stimulated PBMC with viral peptide pools, which expanded the antigen-specific CD4+ T cells. It was after nine to eleven days of culture that CD4+ T cells were isolated. PCR-confirmed SARS-CoV-2 infection occurred in the person between March and December 2020. The sequences come from CD4+ T cells from PBMCs cultured with HIV peptides, collected before COVID-19 vaccination. Subset in this sample: HIV-1 Nef peptide pool negative control/reference culture. This clonotype was sampled from a human donor who had a prior SARS-CoV-2 infection. V usage is TRBV5-1 and J usage is TRBJ2-3; D is unresolved. CDR3 nucleotides: TGCGCCAGCAGCTTGGGCACCAATAGACGCACAGATACGCAGTATTTT. This gives the protein CASSLGTNRRTDTQYF.